The rows below give T cell receptor beta chains drawn from one sample of a study of blood T cell repertoires in COVID-19. Method: immunoSEQ multiplex PCR; TCRdb's copy keeps in-frame clones and lacks some. The repertoire holds around 220,000 clones, with around 87% as singletons. Sequencing input: peripheral blood. These receptors originate from a woman between 50 and 59 years old with COVID-19, enrolled during active disease. The CDR3 runs from the conserved cysteine through the conserved F or W. D genes are given only for firm matches. Size is omitted from some rows. Given values are once, few, many or a class for expanded clones.

clone size: -; J gene: TRBJ2-1; V gene: TRBV6-5; D gene: TRBD2; CDR3 protein: CASKTSLPTNEQFF; CDR3 DNA: TGTGCCAGCAAGACTAGCCTTCCGACGAATGAGCAGTTCTTC
clone size: few; J gene: TRBJ1-5; V gene: TRBV19; D gene: TRBD1; CDR3 protein: CASSRTGLSNQPQHF; CDR3 DNA: TGTGCCAGTAGTCGGACAGGGTTGAGCAATCAGCCCCAGCATTTT
clone size: -; J gene: TRBJ1-1; V gene: TRBV28; D gene: -; CDR3 protein: CASSSGGIWTEAFF; CDR3 DNA: TGTGCCAGCAGTTCGGGGGGGATTTGGACTGAAGCTTTCTTT
clone size: -; J gene: TRBJ1-5; V gene: TRBV19; D gene: -; CDR3 protein: CASSIGGGSNQPQHF; CDR3 DNA: TGTGCCAGTAGTATAGGAGGGGGAAGCAATCAGCCCCAGCATTTT
clone size: -; J gene: TRBJ1-6; V gene: TRBV5-1; D gene: -; CDR3 protein: CASSLDRVRENNSPLHF; CDR3 DNA: TGCGCCAGCAGCTTGGACAGGGTCAGGGAAAATAATTCACCCCTCCACTTT
clone size: -; J gene: TRBJ1-2; V gene: TRBV4-1; D gene: -; CDR3 protein: CASSQDRGYTF; CDR3 DNA: TGCGCCAGCAGCCAAGATCGTGGCTACACCTTC
clone size: once; J gene: TRBJ2-2; V gene: TRBV18; D gene: -; CDR3 protein: CASSLKQGPLFNTGELFF; CDR3 DNA: TGTGCCAGCTCACTCAAACAGGGCCCGTTGTTCAACACCGGGGAGCTGTTTTTT
clone size: -; J gene: TRBJ1-2; V gene: TRBV27; D gene: TRBD1; CDR3 protein: CASRLQGSHGYTF; CDR3 DNA: TGTGCCAGCAGGCTACAGGGGAGTCATGGCTACACCTTC
clone size: few; J gene: TRBJ1-3; V gene: TRBV28; D gene: TRBD1; CDR3 protein: CAARTGRSGNTIYF; CDR3 DNA: TGTGCCGCACGGACAGGGCGCTCTGGAAACACCATATATTTT
clone size: few; J gene: TRBJ1-4; V gene: TRBV2; D gene: -; CDR3 protein: CASSLDIWRAKLFF; CDR3 DNA: TGTGCCAGCAGTCTCGACATCTGGAGGGCAAAACTGTTTTTT
clone size: -; J gene: TRBJ2-1; V gene: TRBV19; D gene: TRBD2; CDR3 protein: CASSIRLAPGSNEQFF; CDR3 DNA: TGTGCCAGTAGTATTCGACTAGCGCCGGGCAGCAATGAGCAGTTCTTC
clone size: few; J gene: TRBJ2-7; V gene: TRBV27; D gene: TRBD2; CDR3 protein: CASSLGRGNEQYF; CDR3 DNA: TGTGCCAGCAGTTTAGGGCGGGGGAACGAGCAGTACTTC
clone size: once; J gene: TRBJ2-4; V gene: TRBV30; D gene: -; CDR3 protein: CAWSRGANPKNIQYF; CDR3 DNA: TGTGCCTGGAGCCGGGGAGCTAACCCCAAAAACATTCAGTACTTC
clone size: -; J gene: TRBJ2-3; V gene: TRBV15; D gene: -; CDR3 protein: CATSRDHGGSGTDTQYF; CDR3 DNA: TGTGCCACCAGCAGAGATCACGGTGGGTCGGGGACAGATACGCAGTATTTT
clone size: -; J gene: TRBJ1-1; V gene: TRBV19; D gene: -; CDR3 protein: CASSTDRNTEAFF; CDR3 DNA: TGTGCCAGTAGTACCGACAGGAACACTGAAGCTTTCTTT
clone size: -; J gene: TRBJ1-2; V gene: TRBV12-3/TRBV12-4; D gene: -; CDR3 protein: CASSGPGDGYTF; CDR3 DNA: TGTGCCAGCAGTGGCCCGGGTGATGGCTACACCTTC
clone size: once; J gene: TRBJ1-5; V gene: TRBV19; D gene: -; CDR3 protein: CASSIEGARDQPQHF; CDR3 DNA: TGTGCCAGTAGTATAGAGGGGGCGCGGGATCAGCCCCAGCATTTT
clone size: -; J gene: TRBJ1-1; V gene: TRBV20-1; D gene: TRBD1; CDR3 protein: CSAGTGVEAFF; CDR3 DNA: TGCAGTGCTGGGACAGGGGTTGAAGCTTTCTTT
clone size: -; J gene: TRBJ2-2; V gene: TRBV4-1; D gene: -; CDR3 protein: CASSHQEVTGELFF; CDR3 DNA: TGCGCCAGCAGCCACCAGGAGGTCACCGGGGAGCTGTTTTTT
clone size: -; J gene: TRBJ1-2; V gene: TRBV27; D gene: TRBD1; CDR3 protein: CASRGTGGFYGYTF; CDR3 DNA: TGTGCCAGCAGGGGGACAGGGGGCTTTTATGGCTACACCTTC
clone size: -; J gene: TRBJ1-4; V gene: TRBV6-5; D gene: -; CDR3 protein: CASLSRGAGEKLFF; CDR3 DNA: TGTGCCAGCCTCTCCCGGGGGGCAGGTGAAAAACTGTTTTTT
clone size: -; J gene: TRBJ2-5; V gene: TRBV19; D gene: TRBD2; CDR3 protein: CASSIRGAGGQETQYF; CDR3 DNA: TGTGCCAGTAGTATAAGGGGAGCGGGGGGGCAAGAGACCCAGTACTTC
clone size: once; J gene: TRBJ2-7; V gene: TRBV7-9; D gene: -; CDR3 protein: CASSQKLYEQYF; CDR3 DNA: TGTGCCAGCAGCCAGAAATTATACGAGCAGTACTTC
clone size: -; J gene: TRBJ2-5; V gene: TRBV18; D gene: -; CDR3 protein: CASSPEDSWGETQYF; CDR3 DNA: TGTGCCAGCTCACCAGAGGACAGTTGGGGAGAGACCCAGTACTTC
clone size: -; J gene: TRBJ1-1; V gene: TRBV28; D gene: -; CDR3 protein: CASSFGSMNTEAFF; CDR3 DNA: TGTGCCAGCAGTTTCGGGAGCATGAACACTGAAGCTTTCTTT
clone size: -; J gene: TRBJ1-2; V gene: TRBV24-1; D gene: -; CDR3 protein: CATSAPGGNYGYTF; CDR3 DNA: TGTGCCACCAGTGCCCCGGGGGGGAACTATGGCTACACCTTC
clone size: -; J gene: TRBJ1-1; V gene: TRBV7-2; D gene: -; CDR3 protein: CASSSLRRSLNTEAFF; CDR3 DNA: TGTGCCAGCAGCTCCTTGAGGAGGTCCTTGAACACTGAAGCTTTCTTT
clone size: -; J gene: TRBJ1-6; V gene: TRBV4-3; D gene: -; CDR3 protein: CASSQEWRGGNSPLHF; CDR3 DNA: TGCGCCAGCAGCCAAGAATGGAGGGGCGGTAATTCACCCCTCCACTTT
clone size: -; J gene: TRBJ1-3; V gene: TRBV7-9; D gene: -; CDR3 protein: CASSLGGRSGNTIYF; CDR3 DNA: TGTGCCAGCAGCTTAGGGGGGCGCTCTGGAAACACCATATATTTT